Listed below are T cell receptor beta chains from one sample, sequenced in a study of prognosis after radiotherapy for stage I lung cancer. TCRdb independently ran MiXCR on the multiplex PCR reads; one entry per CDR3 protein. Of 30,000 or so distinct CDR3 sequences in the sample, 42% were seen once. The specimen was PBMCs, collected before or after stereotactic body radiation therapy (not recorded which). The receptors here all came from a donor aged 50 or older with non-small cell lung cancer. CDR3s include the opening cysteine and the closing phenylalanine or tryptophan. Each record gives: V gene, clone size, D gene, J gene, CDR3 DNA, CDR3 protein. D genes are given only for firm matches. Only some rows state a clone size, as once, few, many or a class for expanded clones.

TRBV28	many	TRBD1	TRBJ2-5	TGTGCCAGCAGTCCGCCGACAGGGGGCCCTGTGGGCCAGTACTTC	CASSPPTGGPVGQYF
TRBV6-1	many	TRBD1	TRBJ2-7	TGTGCCAGCAAGCCGGGACAGGGGGTATCCTACGAGCAGTACTTC	CASKPGQGVSYEQYF
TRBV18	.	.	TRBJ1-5	TGTGCCAGCTCACCACAGGGGGAGGAGCCCCAGCATTTT	CASSPQGEEPQHF
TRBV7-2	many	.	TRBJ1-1	TGTGCCAGCTCAGGGGTGATTGGATACACTGAAGCTTTCTTT	CASSGVIGYTEAFF
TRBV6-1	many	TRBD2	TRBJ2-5	TGTGCCAGCAGTGAGTGGGGCGGGAGGGCCTCGGTGGAGACCCAGTACTTC	CASSEWGGRASVETQYF
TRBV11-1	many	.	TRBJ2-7	TGTGCCAGCAGCCGTACTAACCCCTACGAGCAGTACTTC	CASSRTNPYEQYF
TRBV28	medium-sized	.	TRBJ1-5	TGTGCCAGCAGGAGGGAGCCTAATCAGCCCCAGCATTTT	CASRREPNQPQHF
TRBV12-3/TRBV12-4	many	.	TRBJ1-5	TGTGCCAGCAGTTTGGAGTCCACATCCAATCAGCCCCAGCATTTT	CASSLESTSNQPQHF
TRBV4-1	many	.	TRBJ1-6	TGCGCCAGCAGCCAAGCTCCTAATTCACCCCTCCACTTT	CASSQAPNSPLHF
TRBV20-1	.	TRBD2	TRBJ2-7	TGCAGTAAACAAACTAGCGGCTACGAGCAGTACTTC	CSKQTSGYEQYF
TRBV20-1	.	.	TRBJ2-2	TGCAGTGCTATTGACCCCAGTCTTCCCCCCGGGGAGCTGTTTTTT	CSAIDPSLPPGELFF
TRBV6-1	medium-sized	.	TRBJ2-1	TGTGCCAGCGCCGTGGGGGGCTCCTACAATGAGCAGTTCTTC	CASAVGGSYNEQFF
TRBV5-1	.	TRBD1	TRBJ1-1	TGCGCCAGCAGCCCAGGGGGGATGAACACTGAAGCTTTCTTT	CASSPGGMNTEAFF
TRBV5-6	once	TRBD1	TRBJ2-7	TGTGCCAGCAGCTACGACAGGGGGCTTGACGAGCAGTACTTC	CASSYDRGLDEQYF
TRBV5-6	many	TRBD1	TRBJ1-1	TGTGCCAGCAGCTTGGAACTGACAGGGGGCTATGAAGCTTTCTTT	CASSLELTGGYEAFF